Listed below are T cell receptor beta chains from one sample, sequenced in a study of blood T cell repertoires in COVID-19. Libraries were prepared by immunoSEQ multiplex PCR; TCRdb keeps only in-frame clonotypes and omits some of them. Among approximately 30,000 clones listed, more than 70% were seen once. The sequencing sample was made of peripheral blood. The receptors were sampled from a woman aged 40 to 55 with active or convalescent COVID-19. CDR3s include the opening cysteine and the closing phenylalanine or tryptophan. D genes are given only for firm matches. The listing skips clone size in some rows; elsewhere it reads once, few, many or a size class.

J | length | size | D | V | DNA | CDR3
TRBJ2-4 | 19 | - | - | TRBV7-8 | TGTGCCAGCAGCTTAGGGATCGCTGTTGTAGCGGCAGACAAAAACATTCAGTACTTC | CASSLGIAVVAADKNIQYF
TRBJ2-5 | 15 | - | - | TRBV5-6 | TGTGCCAGCAGCTCCGGACTCGGGCTCCGGGAGACCCAGTACTTC | CASSSGLGLRETQYF
TRBJ2-5 | 13 | - | - | TRBV11-2 | TGTGCCAGCAGCTTAGGCGATCGCGAGACCCAGTACTTC | CASSLGDRETQYF
TRBJ1-2 | 13 | - | TRBD1 | TRBV15 | TGTGCCACCAGCAGAGGGACAGGAGATGGCTACACCTTC | CATSRGTGDGYTF
TRBJ1-2 | 15 | - | - | TRBV7-2 | TGTGCCAGCAGCTTAGCGAACAGCCGAAACTATGGCTACACCTTC | CASSLANSRNYGYTF
TRBJ2-1 | 16 | few | TRBD1 | TRBV7-6 | TGTGCCAGCAGCTTAGGGGGACAGGGAACCTACAATGAGCAGTTCTTC | CASSLGGQGTYNEQFF
TRBJ1-4 | 18 | - | TRBD1 | TRBV3-1/TRBV3-2 | TGTGCCAGCAGCCAAGAAATTCTGGGGGGACAGGGGAATGAAAAACTGTTTTTT | CASSQEILGGQGNEKLFF
TRBJ2-3 | 14 | - | - | TRBV7-3 | TGTGCCAGCAGCCTCGGTGAGGGCACAGATACGCAGTATTTT | CASSLGEGTDTQYF
TRBJ1-3 | 15 | - | - | TRBV5-1 | TGCGCCAGCAGCTTGGCAGGAAGCTCTGGAAACACCATATATTTT | CASSLAGSSGNTIYF
TRBJ2-2 | 16 | - | - | TRBV5-5 | TGTGCCAGCAGCTTAGTAAGAGGCAGCTACACCGGGGAGCTGTTTTTT | CASSLVRGSYTGELFF
TRBJ2-3 | 16 | - | TRBD2 | TRBV11-1 | TGTGCCAGCAGCCCCTGGACTAGCGGGGGGACAGATACGCAGTATTTT | CASSPWTSGGTDTQYF
TRBJ2-1 | 17 | once | TRBD1 | TRBV10-3 | TGTGCCATCAGTGAGTCTGGACCGGGACAGGGATACAATGAGCAGTTCTTC | CAISESGPGQGYNEQFF
TRBJ2-1 | 12 | - | TRBD2 | TRBV12-3/TRBV12-4 | TGTGCCAGCAGTTTGGGACTACCTGAGCAGTTCTTC | CASSLGLPEQFF
TRBJ1-4 | 14 | - | TRBD1 | TRBV29-1 | TGCAGCGTTGAGAGTGAACAGGGGGCGGCAAAACTGTTTTTT | CSVESEQGAAKLFF
TRBJ2-1 | 16 | - | TRBD2 | TRBV4-1 | TGCGCCAGCAGCCAAGAAGGGACTAGCGTTGACAATGAGCAGTTCTTC | CASSQEGTSVDNEQFF
TRBJ2-3 | 15 | - | TRBD1 | TRBV28 | TGTGCCAGCAGTTTAGGGACAGGACCCACAGATACGCAGTATTTT | CASSLGTGPTDTQYF
TRBJ1-4 | 16 | - | - | TRBV7-2 | TGTGCCAGCAGCCCACAAGCCCCTGGACGGGGTGAAAAACTGTTTTTT | CASSPQAPGRGEKLFF
TRBJ2-5 | 13 | few | - | TRBV7-2 | TGTGCCAGCAGCCCCCGCGGGGAAGAGACCCAGTACTTC | CASSPRGEETQYF
TRBJ2-1 | 15 | - | TRBD2 | TRBV7-7 | TGTGCTAGCAGCTTAAGCGGGAGCTCCTACAATGAGCAGTTCTTC | CASSLSGSSYNEQFF
TRBJ1-5 | 17 | few | - | TRBV4-1 | TGCGCCAGCAGCCACGCACCGGGGGGCTTTAGCAATCAGCCCCAGCATTTT | CASSHAPGGFSNQPQHF
TRBJ1-1 | 15 | once | TRBD1 | TRBV5-4 | TGTGCCAGCACCCGGGCAGGGGGCGGGATAGCTGAAGCTTTCTTT | CASTRAGGGIAEAFF
TRBJ1-2 | 12 | - | - | TRBV24-1 | TGTGCCACCAGTGAAAGACTCGGTGGCTACACCTTC | CATSERLGGYTF
TRBJ1-1 | 19 | - | TRBD1 | TRBV28 | TGTGCCAGCAGTTTCGTAGTGGGACAGGGCCGAGGGTCGGTCACTGAAGCTTTCTTT | CASSFVVGQGRGSVTEAFF
TRBJ1-6 | 17 | - | - | TRBV19 | TGTGCCAGTAGTACCGATACACACAGCTCCTATAATTCACCCCTCCACTTT | CASSTDTHSSYNSPLHF